The text below deals with one TCR beta chain. Not a single patient had been given any form of treatment at any point before undergoing thyroid surgery. The sample originates from a study of metastatic and nonmetastatic thyroid tumors. TCRdb re-called the PCR reads with MiXCR. Of tens of thousands of clones listed, roughly 28% are singletons. The sample was tumor tissue. This TCR was sampled from a male donor with papillary thyroid cancer or a benign thyroid nodule (not recorded which). Some clones in this sample may be carry-over from other donors' samples.

The DNA of the CDR3 is TGTGCCAGCAGACAGAGCTTGAACACTGAAGCTTTCTTT. It translates to CASRQSLNTEAFF. The chain carries TRBV6-4 and TRBJ1-1; D unclear. CDR1 is MRHNA, CDR2 SNTAGT, per germline. The ends were cut back, 6 bases at V and 0 bases at J, with 8 bases in the middle. The CDR3 has 13 residues.